This T cell receptor beta chain was obtained from a study of cytomegalovirus exposure and HLA in healthy donors. Both 60 Vbeta primers and 13 Jbeta primers went into the PCR. TCRdb keeps only in-frame clones here, not all; method: immunoSEQ multiplex PCR. The sample has approximately 110,000 clones, nearly 85% seen once. Germline CDR1 SGHNT, CDR2 YYREEE (reference sequence). The CDR3 spans 11 residues. V was shortened by 5 bases and J by 7 bases, with 9 bases between the two germline ends. The sequence derives from a man aged 18 to 35 in good health and CMV-seronegative. Input material: PBMCs. The chain recombines TRBV5-4 with TRBJ1-2, with a tentative D call TRBD1 (5 bases). CDR3 sequence reads: CASSQGSGYTF. In nucleotides, the CDR3 is TGTGCCAGCAGTCAGGGCTCTGGCTACACCTTC. The whole variable domain, filled in from reference TRBV5-4 and TRBJ1-2, reads ETGVTQSPTHLIKTRGQQVTLRCSSQSGHNTVSWYQQALGQGPQFIFQYYREEENGRGNFPPRFSGLQFPNYSSELNVNALELDDSALYLCASSQGSGYTFGSGTRLTVV.